Sequencing of this T cell receptor beta chain was carried out in a study of technical replicates of blood from a handful of donors. With V trimmed by 3 bases and J by 2 bases, 5 bases remained unmatched. Germline values: CDR1 SGHRS, CDR2 YFSETQ. This CDR3 region has 14 residues. Here immunoSEQ multiplex PCR was the method, and the copy in TCRdb shows in-frame clones only, minus some. The sample consists of 60,000 to 90,000 clones, roughly 92% of them appearing once. This clonotype originated in a human donor in good health. V usage is TRBV5-1 and J usage is TRBJ2-7; 7 nucleotides align to TRBD2. The sequenced material came from T cells isolated from PBMCs. CDR3 region: CASSYLADTYEQYF. The CDR3 DNA sequence: TGCGCCAGCAGCTACCTAGCGGATACCTACGAGCAGTACTTC.